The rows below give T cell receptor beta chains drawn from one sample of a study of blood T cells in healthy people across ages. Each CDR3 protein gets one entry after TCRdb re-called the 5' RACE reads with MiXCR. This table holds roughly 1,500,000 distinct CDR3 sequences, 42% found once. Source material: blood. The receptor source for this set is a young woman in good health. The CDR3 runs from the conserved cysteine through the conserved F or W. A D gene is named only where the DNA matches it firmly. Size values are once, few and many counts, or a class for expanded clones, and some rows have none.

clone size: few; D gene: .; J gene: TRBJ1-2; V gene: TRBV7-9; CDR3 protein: CASSLGVDYTF; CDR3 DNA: TGTGCCAGCAGCTTAGGGGTCGACTACACCTTC
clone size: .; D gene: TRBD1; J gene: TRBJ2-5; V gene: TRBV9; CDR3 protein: CASSRQGGVGETQYF; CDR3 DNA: TGTGCCAGCAGCCGACAGGGCGGTGTGGGAGAGACCCAGTACTTC
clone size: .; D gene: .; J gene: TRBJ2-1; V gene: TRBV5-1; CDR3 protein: CASSSGLLYNEQFF; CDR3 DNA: TGCGCCAGCAGCTCCGGACTCCTTTACAATGAGCAGTTCTTC
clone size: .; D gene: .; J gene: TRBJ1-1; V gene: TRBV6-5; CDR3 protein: CASGPPEATEAFF; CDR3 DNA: TGTGCCAGCGGACCACCCGAGGCCACTGAAGCTTTCTTT
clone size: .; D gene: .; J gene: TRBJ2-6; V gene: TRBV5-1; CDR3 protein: CASSLLVGGISSGANVLTF; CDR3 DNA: TGCGCCAGCAGCTTGTTAGTTGGGGGTATAAGCTCTGGGGCCAACGTCCTGACTTTC
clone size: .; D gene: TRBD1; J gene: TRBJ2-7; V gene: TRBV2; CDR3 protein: CVTLLQGYEQYF; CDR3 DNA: TGTGTCACCCTACTACAGGGGTACGAGCAGTACTTC
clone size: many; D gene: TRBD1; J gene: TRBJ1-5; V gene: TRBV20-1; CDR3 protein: CSALTGVFSQPQHF; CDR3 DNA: TGCAGTGCATTGACAGGGGTCTTCAGTCAGCCCCAGCATTTT
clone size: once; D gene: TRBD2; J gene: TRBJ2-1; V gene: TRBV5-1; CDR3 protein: CASSFSTSGGGPGNEQFF; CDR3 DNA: TGCGCCAGCAGCTTCTCGACTAGCGGGGGGGGGCCGGGCAATGAGCAGTTCTTC
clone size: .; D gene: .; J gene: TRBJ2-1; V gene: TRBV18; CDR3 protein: CASSPPGLSQLFF; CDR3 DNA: TGTGCCAGCTCACCACCGGGGCTATCCCAATTGTTCTTC
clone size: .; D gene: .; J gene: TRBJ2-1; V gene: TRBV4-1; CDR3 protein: CASSRYQGSGGIEQFF; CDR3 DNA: TGCGCCAGCAGCCGGTATCAGGGGTCTGGAGGGATTGAGCAGTTCTTC
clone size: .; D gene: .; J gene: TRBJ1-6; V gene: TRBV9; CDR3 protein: CASSVVGQPPHF; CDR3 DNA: TGTGCCAGCAGCGTAGTAGGCCAACCCCCCCACTTT
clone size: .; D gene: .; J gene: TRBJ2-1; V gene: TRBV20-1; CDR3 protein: CSARDFGGTRGTLYEQFF; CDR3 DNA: TGCAGTGCTAGAGATTTCGGGGGTACGAGAGGGACCTTGTACGAGCAGTTCTTC
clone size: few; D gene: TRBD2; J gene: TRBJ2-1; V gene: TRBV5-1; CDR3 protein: CASSLALGGNSYNEQFF; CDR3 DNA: TGCGCCAGCAGCTTGGCCCTGGGAGGGAACTCCTACAATGAGCAGTTCTTC
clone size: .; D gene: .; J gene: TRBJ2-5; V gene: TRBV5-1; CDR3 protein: CASSLSSSRAPNQETQYF; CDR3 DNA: TGCGCCAGCAGCTTGTCGTCCTCCAGGGCCCCCAACCAAGAGACCCAGTACTTC
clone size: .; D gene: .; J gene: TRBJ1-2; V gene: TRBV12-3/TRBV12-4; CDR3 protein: CASSLVLSGYTF; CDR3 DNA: TGTGCCAGCAGTTTAGTACTGAGCGGCTACACCTTC
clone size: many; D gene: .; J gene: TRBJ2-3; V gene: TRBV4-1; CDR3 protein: CASSQAGGPDTQYF; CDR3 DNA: TGCGCCAGCAGCCAAGCTGGGGGCCCAGATACGCAGTATTTT
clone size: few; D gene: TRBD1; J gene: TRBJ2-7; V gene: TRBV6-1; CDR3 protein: CASSDSGQGVDYSYEQYF; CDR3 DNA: TGTGCCAGCAGTGATTCGGGACAGGGGGTCGACTACTCCTACGAGCAGTACTTC
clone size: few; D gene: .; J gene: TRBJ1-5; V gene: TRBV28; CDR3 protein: CASSSPGSQPQHF; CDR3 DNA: TGTGCCAGCAGTTCCCCAGGGAGTCAGCCCCAGCATTTT
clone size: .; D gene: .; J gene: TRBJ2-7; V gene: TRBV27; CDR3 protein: CASSLARTLGEQYF; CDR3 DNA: TGTGCCAGCAGTTTAGCCAGGACCCTCGGGGAGCAGTACTTC
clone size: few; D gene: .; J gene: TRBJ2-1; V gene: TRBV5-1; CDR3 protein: CASSFTTDVSYNEQFF; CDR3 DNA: TGCGCCAGCAGCTTCACGACGGACGTTTCCTACAATGAGCAGTTCTTC
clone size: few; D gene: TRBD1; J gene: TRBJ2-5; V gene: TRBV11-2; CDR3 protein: CASSLPGTVGETQYF; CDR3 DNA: TGTGCCAGCAGCTTACCGGGGACAGTTGGAGAGACCCAGTACTTC
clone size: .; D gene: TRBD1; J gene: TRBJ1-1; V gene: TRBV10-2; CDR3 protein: CASKPGPGQGNTEAFF; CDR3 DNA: TGCGCCAGCAAACCAGGACCGGGACAGGGGAACACTGAAGCTTTCTTT
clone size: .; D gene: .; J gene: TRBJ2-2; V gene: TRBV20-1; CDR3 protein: CSARPERDGVNTGELFF; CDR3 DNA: TGCAGTGCTAGACCCGAGAGGGACGGGGTGAACACCGGGGAGCTGTTTTTT
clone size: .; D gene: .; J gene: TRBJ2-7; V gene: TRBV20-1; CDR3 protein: CSADRGKTYEQYF; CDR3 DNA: TGCAGTGCTGACCGGGGCAAGACCTACGAGCAGTACTTC
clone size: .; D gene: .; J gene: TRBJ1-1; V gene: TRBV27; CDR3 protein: CASNGGGFQGGWSTEAFF; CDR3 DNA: TGTGCCAGCAATGGGGGGGGATTTCAGGGAGGTTGGAGCACTGAAGCTTTCTTT
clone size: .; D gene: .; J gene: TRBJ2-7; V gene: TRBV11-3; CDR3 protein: CASSLDHGVSSYEQYF; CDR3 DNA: TGTGCCAGCAGCTTAGATCATGGGGTTAGCTCCTACGAGCAGTACTTC
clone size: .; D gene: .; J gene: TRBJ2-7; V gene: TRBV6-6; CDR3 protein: CASSSPRTGGSSYEQYF; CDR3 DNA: TGTGCCAGCAGTTCCCCCAGGACTGGTGGAAGCTCCTACGAGCAGTACTTC
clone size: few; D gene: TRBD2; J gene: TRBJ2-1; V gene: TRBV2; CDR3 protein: CASSGLAGVKSYNEQFF; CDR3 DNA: TGTGCCAGCAGTGGACTAGCGGGGGTAAAGTCCTACAATGAGCAGTTCTTC
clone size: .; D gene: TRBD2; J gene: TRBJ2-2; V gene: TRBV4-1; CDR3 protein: CASSRSLAGGLDTGELFF; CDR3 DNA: TGCGCCAGCAGCCGGTCACTAGCGGGGGGCCTGGACACCGGGGAGCTGTTTTTT
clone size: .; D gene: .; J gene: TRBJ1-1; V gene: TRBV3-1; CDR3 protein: CASRYHGRGGEAFF; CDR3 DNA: TGTGCCAGCAGATACCATGGGCGGGGAGGAGAAGCTTTCTTT
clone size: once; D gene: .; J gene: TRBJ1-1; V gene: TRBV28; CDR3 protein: CASSSNTGRPEAFF; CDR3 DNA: TGTGCCAGCAGTTCCAACACAGGGAGGCCTGAAGCTTTCTTT
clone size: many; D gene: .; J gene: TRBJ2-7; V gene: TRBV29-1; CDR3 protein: CSVAASASYEQYF; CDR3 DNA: TGCAGCGTTGCGGCTAGCGCCTCCTACGAGCAGTACTTC
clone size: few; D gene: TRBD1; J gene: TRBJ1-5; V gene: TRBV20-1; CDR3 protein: CSARDRDRGLGQPQHF; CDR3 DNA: TGCAGTGCTAGAGATCGTGACAGGGGGCTAGGGCAGCCCCAGCATTTT
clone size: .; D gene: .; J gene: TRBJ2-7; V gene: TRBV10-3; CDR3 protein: CAISPDIYEQYF; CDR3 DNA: TGTGCCATCAGTCCCGACATCTACGAGCAGTACTTC
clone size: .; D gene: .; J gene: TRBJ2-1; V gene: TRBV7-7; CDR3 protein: CASSRGLSSRPDEQFF; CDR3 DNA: TGTGCTAGCAGCCGGGGACTCTCTTCACGCCCGGATGAGCAGTTCTTC
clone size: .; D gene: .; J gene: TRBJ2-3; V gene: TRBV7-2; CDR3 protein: CASSSLTLRGDIDTQYF; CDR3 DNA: TGTGCCAGCAGCTCCCTTACTTTGAGGGGTGACATAGATACGCAGTATTTT
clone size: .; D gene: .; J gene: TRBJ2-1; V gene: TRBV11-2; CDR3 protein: CASSLGENWGEQFF; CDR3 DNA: TGTGCCAGCAGCTTAGGGGAAAATTGGGGTGAGCAGTTCTTC
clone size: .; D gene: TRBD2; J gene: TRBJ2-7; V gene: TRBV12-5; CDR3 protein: CASSVLSHKTSGRLSSYEQYF; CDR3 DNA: TGTGCTTCCTCAGTCTTGTCGCACAAGACTAGCGGGAGGCTGAGCTCCTACGAGCAGTACTTC
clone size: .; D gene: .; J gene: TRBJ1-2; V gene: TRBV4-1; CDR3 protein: CASSQPSSQGVGGYTF; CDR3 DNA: TGCGCCAGCAGCCAACCATCGTCACAGGGAGTAGGTGGCTACACCTTC
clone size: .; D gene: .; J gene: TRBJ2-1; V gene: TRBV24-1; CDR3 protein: CATSDFRSNAPNEQFF; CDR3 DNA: TGTGCCACCAGTGATTTCCGGTCCAATGCTCCCAATGAGCAGTTCTTC